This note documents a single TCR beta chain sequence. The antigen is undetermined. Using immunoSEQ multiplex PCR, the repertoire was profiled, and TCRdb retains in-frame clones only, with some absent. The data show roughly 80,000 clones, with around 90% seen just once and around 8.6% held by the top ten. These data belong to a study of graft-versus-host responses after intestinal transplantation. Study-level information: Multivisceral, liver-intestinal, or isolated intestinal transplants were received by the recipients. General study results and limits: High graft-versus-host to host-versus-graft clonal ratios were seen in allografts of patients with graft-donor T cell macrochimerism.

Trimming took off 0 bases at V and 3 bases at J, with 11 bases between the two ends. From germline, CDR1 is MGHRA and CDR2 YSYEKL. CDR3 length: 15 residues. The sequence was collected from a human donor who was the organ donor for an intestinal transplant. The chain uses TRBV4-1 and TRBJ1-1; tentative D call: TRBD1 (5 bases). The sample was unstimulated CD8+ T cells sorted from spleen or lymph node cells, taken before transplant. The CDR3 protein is CASSQEGEEDTEAFF. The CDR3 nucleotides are TGCGCCAGCAGCCAAGAAGGGGAAGAAGACACTGAAGCTTTCTTT.